This passage covers 12 T cell receptor beta chains from one sample sequenced in a study of T cell responses to AZD1222 COVID-19 vaccine. This table comes from immunoSEQ multiplex PCR, and its TCRdb copy is limited to in-frame clones, with some not included. The data contain about 140,000 clones, about 88% of them singletons. Sequencing was performed on peripheral blood, taken 28 days after the second AZD1222 dose. Receptor source: an adult who received the AZD1222 COVID-19 vaccine.

This clone was picked up one time. The rearrangement uses TRBV10-1 and TRBJ2-7, with no clear D. The V gene's germline CDR1 is WNHNN and CDR2 SYGVQD (reference sequence). V was cut by 0 bases and J by 6 bases, with 9 bases left in between. The CDR3 totals 13 residues. The CDR3: CASSESFIGEQYF. CDR3 nucleotides: TGCGCCAGCAGTGAGTCCTTTATCGGCGAGCAGTACTTC.

The V call is TRBV10-3, the J call TRBJ2-5; the D is unclear. The V and J ends lost 6 bases and 5 bases respectively, with 16 bases between them. This CDR3 is 14 amino acids long. CDR1 is ENHRY, CDR2 SYGVKD, per germline. The CDR3 loop is CAISSDAHGETQYF. The CDR3 DNA reads as TGTGCCATCAGCTCCGATGCCCACGGGGAGACCCAGTACTTC.

This clone was counted a single time. V gene TRBV18 combines with J gene TRBJ2-3; D is possibly TRBD2 (6 bases). Germline V gives CDR1 KGHSH, CDR2 LQKENI. With 6 bases removed from V and 3 bases from J, the gap between germline ends came to 19 bases. This CDR3 has 16 amino acids. The CDR3 bases are TGTGCCAGCTCTTACGGGAGTGGCGGGTTTACAGATACGCAGTATTTT. Its translation: CASSYGSGGFTDTQYF. Filled out from reference TRBV18 and TRBJ2-3, the complete variable domain reads NAGVMQNPRHLVRRRGQEARLRCSPMKGHSHVYWYRQLPEEGLKFMVYLQKENIIDESGMPKERFSAEFPKEGPSILRIQQVVRGDSAAYFCASSYGSGGFTDTQYFGPGTRLTVL.

The chain has TRBV11-1 and TRBJ2-3; D perhaps matches TRBD1 (5 bases). Germline CDR1 reads SGHAT; CDR2 reads FQDESV (reference sequence). This CDR3 contains 13 residues. V lost 6 bases and J 10 bases, leaving 17 bases between the germline ends. CDR3 sequence reads: CASRPPGFGAQYF. The CDR3 nucleotides are TGTGCCAGCAGGCCCCCAGGGTTTGGCGCGCAGTATTTT.

The chain carries TRBV7-9 and TRBJ2-5; 7 bases match TRBD2. CDR1 is SEHNR, CDR2 FQNEAQ, per germline (reference sequence). The CDR3 has 13 residues. The V and J ends lost 5 bases and 3 bases, in that order; junction bases with no gene match: 3. DNA for the CDR3: TGTGCCAGCAGCACAGCGGGGAAAGAGACCCAGTACTTC. It yields the protein CASSTAGKETQYF.

The gene calls are TRBV18 and TRBJ1-2, with a possible D match to TRBD1 (6 bases). The CDR3 is made up of 13 amino acids. V was cut by 1 base and J by 14 bases, with 17 bases left in between. Germline lookup yields CDR1 KGHSH and CDR2 LQKENI. CDR3 bases: TGTGCCAGCTCACCACGCGGGGGCCCGGGTCCAACCTTC. Translation gives CASSPRGGPGPTF.

This clone was recorded a few times. The chain employs TRBV6-2 or TRBV6-3 and TRBJ2-1; 11 positions agree with TRBD2. V lost 2 bases, J lost 0 bases, and 12 bases stayed unmatched. Per the germline V gene, CDR1 is MNHEY and CDR2 is SVGEGT. The CDR3 is 20 amino acids. DNA of the CDR3: TGTGCCAGCAGTTACAGAAGTTATACTAGCGGGGGTTACTCCTACAATGAGCAGTTCTTC. This gives the protein CASSYRSYTSGGYSYNEQFF.

Only one count was recorded for this clone. The rearrangement joins TRBV11-2 to TRBJ1-1; 7 bases match TRBD1. The V gene's germline CDR1 is SGHAT and CDR2 FQNNGV. J gave up 1 base and V 3 bases, and 14 bases lay outside the gene matches. This CDR3 is built from 18 residues. The CDR3 loop is CASSFRSLLQGKNTEAFF. CDR3 bases: TGTGCCAGCAGCTTCCGGTCGCTTCTACAGGGGAAGAACACTGAAGCTTTCTTT.

The V gene is TRBV12-3 or TRBV12-4, the J gene TRBJ1-1, with D possibly being TRBD1 (5 bases). V dropped 5 bases and J dropped 11 bases, with 18 bases sitting between them. The CDR3 has 13 residues. The CDR3 is CASSPPWGISAFF. The DNA of the CDR3 is TGTGCCAGCAGTCCCCCCTGGGGCATTTCGGCTTTCTTT.

This sequence joins TRBV10-3 and TRBJ2-7; 8 bases agree with TRBD2. The germline gives CDR1 ENHRY, CDR2 SYGVKD. The CDR3 extends over 15 amino acids. V gave up 0 bases and J gave up 5 bases; unmatched junction bases: 6. The CDR3 sequence is CAISESRRRGDEQYF. Here the CDR3 DNA reads TGTGCCATCAGTGAGTCGAGACGGCGGGGGGACGAGCAGTACTTC.

The chain combines TRBV4-3 with TRBJ2-5, with TRBD2 identical over 12 bases. From germline, CDR1 is LGHNA and CDR2 YSLEER. The CDR3 has 16 amino acids. The junction had 2 bases not matched to a gene; V was cut back by 1 base and J by 2 bases. This chain's CDR3 is CASSQGLAGGQETQYF. The CDR3 DNA reads as TGCGCCAGCAGCCAAGGTCTAGCGGGGGGGCAAGAGACCCAGTACTTC.

The chain links TRBV12-3 or TRBV12-4 to TRBJ2-3, with 7 bases matching TRBD2. After removal of 0 bases from V and 6 bases from J, the junction contained 0 bases not matched to a gene. This CDR3 spans 13 amino acids. In nucleotides, the CDR3 is TGTGCCAGCAGTTTAGCGGGAGGGGATACGCAGTATTTT. Protein product: CASSLAGGDTQYF.